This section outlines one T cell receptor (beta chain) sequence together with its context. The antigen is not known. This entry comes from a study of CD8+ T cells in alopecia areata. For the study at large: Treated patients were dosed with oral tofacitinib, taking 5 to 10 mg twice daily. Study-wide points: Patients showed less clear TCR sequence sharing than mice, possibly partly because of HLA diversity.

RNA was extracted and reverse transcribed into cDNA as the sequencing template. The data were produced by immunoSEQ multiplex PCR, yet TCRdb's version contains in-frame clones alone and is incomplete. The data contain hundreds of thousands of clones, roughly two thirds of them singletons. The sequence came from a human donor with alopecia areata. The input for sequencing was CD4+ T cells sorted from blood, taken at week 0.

In DNA, the CDR3 is TGCGCCAGCAGCCAAGATAACGTGGCCGGGGAGCTGTTTTTT. Translated, it gives CASSQDNVAGELFF. This rearrangement joins TRBV4-3 to TRBJ2-2; D unresolved. The germline V gene has CDR1 LGHNA and CDR2 YSLEER. V shed 0 bases and J shed 6 bases, with 8 bases lying between them. The CDR3 is 14 residues long.